This entry lists 5 T cell receptor beta chains sequenced from one sample in a study of untreated major depressive disorder. Study-level results: Compared with controls, depressed patients showed more TRBV05-01 (Vbeta 5.1) usage in CD4+ T cells.

TCRdb keeps only in-frame clones here, not all; method: immunoSEQ multiplex PCR. Of approximately 20,000 clones listed, under 95% are singletons. These receptors are not linked to any known antigen. Sequencing was done on a sample of CD4+ T cells from PBMCs. These receptors were obtained from a woman aged 35 to 49 with major depressive disorder.

A single count supports this clone. The chain uses TRBV19 and TRBJ1-2, with 7 bases lining up with TRBD1. CDR3 length: 14 amino acids. V shed 1 base, J shed 5 bases, and the junction held 4 bases outside the gene matches. Per germline, CDR1 LNHDA and CDR2 SQIVND (reference sequence). The CDR3 DNA follows: TGTGCCAGTAGTATAGCGGACAGGCTTTATGGCTACACCTTC. Translation gives CASSIADRLYGYTF. The full variable domain, its missing parts supplied by reference TRBV19 and TRBJ1-2, is DGGITQSPKYLFRKEGQNVTLSCEQNLNHDAMYWYRQDPGQGLRLIYYSQIVNDFQKGDIAEGYSVSREKKESFPLTVTSAQKNPTAFYLCASSIADRLYGYTFGSGTRLTVV.

This clone was recorded once. The chain recombines TRBV18 with TRBJ1-2; 7 bases agree with TRBD1. Looked up from germline, CDR1 is KGHSH and CDR2 is LQKENI. The CDR3 totals 15 residues. V lost 3 bases and J lost 8; bases outside the gene matches: 12. The CDR3, as DNA: TGTGCCAGCTCACCTCCGACCGGGACAGCTAACGGCTACACCTTC. Translation: CASSPPTGTANGYTF. Supplemented by reference TRBV18 and TRBJ1-2, the full variable domain reads NAGVMQNPRHLVRRRGQEARLRCSPMKGHSHVYWYRQLPEEGLKFMVYLQKENIIDESGMPKERFSAEFPKEGPSILRIQQVVRGDSAAYFCASSPPTGTANGYTFGSGTRLTVV.

The chain employs TRBV6-5 and TRBJ1-2; TRBD1 might be the D (5 bases). CDR3 length: 15 amino acids. Trimming left V 11 bases short and J 7 bases short, with 26 bases between. Germline values: CDR1 MNHEY, CDR2 SVGAGI. CDR3 in amino acids: CASPRLLGADRGYTF. As DNA, the CDR3 is TGTGCCTCCCCCCGACTCCTTGGGGCAGACCGTGGCTACACCTTC.

The chain recombines TRBV28 with TRBJ1-2; D uncertain. This CDR3 is built from 13 residues. Germline CDR1 reads MDHEN; CDR2 reads SYDVKM. Trimming shortened V by 5 bases and J by 5 bases, and 12 bases separated the two germline ends. CDR3 amino acids: CASSPPPSYGYTF. CDR3 coding DNA: TGTGCCAGCAGTCCACCCCCCAGTTATGGCTACACCTTC.

This chain links TRBV5-1 with TRBJ2-2, with D hard to call. Trimming removed 5 bases from V and 1 base from J, with 9 bases in between. CDR3 length equals 14 residues. The germline V gene has CDR1 SGHRS and CDR2 YFSETQ. The CDR3 sequence: CASSRARNTGELFF. The CDR3 DNA is TGCGCCAGCAGTCGGGCCCGGAACACCGGGGAGCTGTTTTTT. The complete variable domain, with remaining parts taken from reference TRBV5-1 and TRBJ2-2, reads KAGVTQTPRYLIKTRGQQVTLSCSPISGHRSVSWYQQTPGQGLQFLFEYFSETQRNKGNFPGRFSGRQFSNSRSEMNVSTLELGDSALYLCASSRARNTGELFFGEGSRLTVL.